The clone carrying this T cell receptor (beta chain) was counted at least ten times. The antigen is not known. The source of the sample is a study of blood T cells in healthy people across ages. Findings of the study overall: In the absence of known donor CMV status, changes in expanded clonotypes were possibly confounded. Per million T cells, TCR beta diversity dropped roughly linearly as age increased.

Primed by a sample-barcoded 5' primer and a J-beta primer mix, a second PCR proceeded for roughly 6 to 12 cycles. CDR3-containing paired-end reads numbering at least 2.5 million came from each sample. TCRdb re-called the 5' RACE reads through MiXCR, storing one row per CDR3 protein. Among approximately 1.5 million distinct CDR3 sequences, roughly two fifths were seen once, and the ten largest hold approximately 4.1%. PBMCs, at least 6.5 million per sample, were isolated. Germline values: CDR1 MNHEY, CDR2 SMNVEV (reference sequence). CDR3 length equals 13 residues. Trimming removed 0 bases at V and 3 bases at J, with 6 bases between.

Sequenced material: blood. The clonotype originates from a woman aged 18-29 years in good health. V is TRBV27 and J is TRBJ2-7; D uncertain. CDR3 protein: CASSLSLHYEQYF. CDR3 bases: TGTGCCAGCAGTTTATCCCTCCACTACGAGCAGTACTTC.